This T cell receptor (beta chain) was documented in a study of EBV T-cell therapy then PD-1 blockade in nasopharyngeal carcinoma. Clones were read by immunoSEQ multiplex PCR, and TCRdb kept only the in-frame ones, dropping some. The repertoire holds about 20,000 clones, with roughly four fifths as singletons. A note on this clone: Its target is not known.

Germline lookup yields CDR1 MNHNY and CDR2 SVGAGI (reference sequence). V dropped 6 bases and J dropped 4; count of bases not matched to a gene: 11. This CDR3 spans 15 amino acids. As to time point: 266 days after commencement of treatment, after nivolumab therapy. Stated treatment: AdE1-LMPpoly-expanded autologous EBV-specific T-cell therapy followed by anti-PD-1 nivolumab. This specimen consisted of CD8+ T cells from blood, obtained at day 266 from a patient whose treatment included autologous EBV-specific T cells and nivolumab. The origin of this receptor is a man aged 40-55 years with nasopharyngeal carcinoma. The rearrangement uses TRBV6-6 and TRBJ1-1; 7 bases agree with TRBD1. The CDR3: CASSLDPDRATEAFF. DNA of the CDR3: TGTGCCAGCAGCCTAGACCCCGACAGGGCCACTGAAGCTTTCTTT.